This T cell receptor beta chain stems from a study of TIL therapy for anti-PD-1-resistant metastatic lung cancer. Study summary: Half of patients were current or former smokers. Tumors carried a median about 1.4 non-synonymous mutations per megabase.

The libraries were made with immunoSEQ v3. Assay used: immunoSEQ multiplex PCR; TCRdb lists only in-frame clones, some missing. Here the sample spans some 6,300 clones, 60% to 70% being singletons. This CDR3 has 18 amino acids. Germline V CDR1 and CDR2: LNHDA, SQIVND (reference sequence). V was clipped by 4 bases and J by 0 bases, with 19 bases between them. The time point is: pre-treatment sample, taken before nivolumab and TIL therapy. Pleural nodules or supraclavicular lymph nodes made up most of the excised metastases sampled. The TCR sequence derives from a person aged 25 to 80 with non-small cell lung cancer. Sample: tumor tissue, taken at baseline. The J gene is TRBJ1-3, the V gene TRBV19; perhaps TRBD1 as D (5 bases). The CDR3 DNA sequence: TGTGCCAGTAGTACCGTGGCCGGGGCAGTCCGCTCTGGAAACACCATATATTTT. This gives the protein CASSTVAGAVRSGNTIYF.